These T cell receptor beta chains were read from a single sample in a study of cytomegalovirus exposure and HLA in healthy donors. Here immunoSEQ multiplex PCR was the method, and the copy in TCRdb shows in-frame clones only, minus some. The data show 60,000 to 70,000 clones, with roughly 74% seen just once and 6.5% to 8.5% held by the top ten. The sequenced sample was PBMCs. Every receptor here comes from a young man in good health and CMV-seropositive. CDR3s include the opening cysteine and the closing phenylalanine or tryptophan.

TRBV7-7	TRBJ2-1	CASSLGTSGGADEQFF
TRBV5-1	TRBJ2-7	CASSRGTASYEQYF
TRBV10-2	TRBJ2-2	CASSEWALNTGELFF
TRBV6-5	TRBJ1-1	CASSYSGAALNTEAFF
TRBV28	TRBJ2-7	CASSSGFPEQYF
TRBV14	TRBJ2-3	CASSATWDTQYF
TRBV5-4	TRBJ2-7	CASSWDRLPYEQYF
TRBV7-2	TRBJ1-2	CASSFPRENYGYTF
TRBV6-6	TRBJ1-6	CASSYRVEAGSPLHF
TRBV28	TRBJ2-7	CASSQSGYEQYF
TRBV5-1	TRBJ2-5	CASSHDREETQYF
TRBV9	TRBJ2-2	CASSVAGADTGELFF
TRBV7-2	TRBJ1-1	CASSYLALNTEAFF
TRBV4-1	TRBJ1-2	CASSHGGDFGFGYTF